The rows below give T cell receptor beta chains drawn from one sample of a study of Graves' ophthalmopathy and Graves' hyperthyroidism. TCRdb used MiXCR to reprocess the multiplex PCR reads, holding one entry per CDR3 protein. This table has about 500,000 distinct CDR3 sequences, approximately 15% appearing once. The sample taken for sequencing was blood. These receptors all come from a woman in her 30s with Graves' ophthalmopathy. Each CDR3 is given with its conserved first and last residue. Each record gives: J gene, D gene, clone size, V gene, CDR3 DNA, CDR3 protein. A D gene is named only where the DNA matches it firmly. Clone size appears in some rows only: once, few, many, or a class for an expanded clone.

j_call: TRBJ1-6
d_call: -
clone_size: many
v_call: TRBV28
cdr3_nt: TGTGCCAGCAGTTTATCGGGACGGGCAAATTCACCCCTCCACTTT
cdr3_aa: CASSLSGRANSPLHF

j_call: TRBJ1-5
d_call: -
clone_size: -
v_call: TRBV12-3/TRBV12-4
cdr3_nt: TGTGCCAGCAGTTCGCCATCGGGGGTGGGTCAGCCCCAGCATTTT
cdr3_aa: CASSSPSGVGQPQHF

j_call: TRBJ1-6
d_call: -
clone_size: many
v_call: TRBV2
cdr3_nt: TGTGCCAGCACGCCCGGGGTTTCTTCACCCCTCCACTTT
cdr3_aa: CASTPGVSSPLHF

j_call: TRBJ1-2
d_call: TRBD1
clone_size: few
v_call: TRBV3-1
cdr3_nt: TGTGCCAGCAGCCAACTACCGGGACAGGGCTATGGCTACACCTTC
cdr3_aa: CASSQLPGQGYGYTF

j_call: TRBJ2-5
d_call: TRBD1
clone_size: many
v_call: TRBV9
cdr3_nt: TGTGCCAGCAGCGCAATGGACAGGGCTGAGACCCAGTACTTC
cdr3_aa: CASSAMDRAETQYF

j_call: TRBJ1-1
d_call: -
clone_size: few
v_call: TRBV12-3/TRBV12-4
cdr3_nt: TGTGCCAGCAGTTTAGCGCTTTGGGGAGTCAACACTGAAGCTTTCTTT
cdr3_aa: CASSLALWGVNTEAFF

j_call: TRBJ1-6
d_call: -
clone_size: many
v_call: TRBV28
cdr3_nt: TGTGCCAGCGGGGGGGGTAATTCACCCCTCCACTTT
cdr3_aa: CASGGGNSPLHF

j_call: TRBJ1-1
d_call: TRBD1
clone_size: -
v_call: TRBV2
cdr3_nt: TGTGCCAGCGGGGGGACAGGGCTTTATTCTGAAGCTTTCTTT
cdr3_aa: CASGGTGLYSEAFF

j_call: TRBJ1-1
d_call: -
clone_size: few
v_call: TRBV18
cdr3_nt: TGTGCCAGCTCACCGGGGGGGGGAGCTTTCTTT
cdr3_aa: CASSPGGGAFF

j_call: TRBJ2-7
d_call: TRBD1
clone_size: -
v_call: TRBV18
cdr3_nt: TGTGCCAGCTCACCCGGGACAGTGACAACCTACGAGCAGTACTTC
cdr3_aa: CASSPGTVTTYEQYF

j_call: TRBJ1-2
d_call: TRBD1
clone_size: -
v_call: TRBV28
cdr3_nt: TGTGCCAGCAGTTTAGGGGGACAGGTCGGCTATGGCTACACCTTC
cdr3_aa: CASSLGGQVGYGYTF

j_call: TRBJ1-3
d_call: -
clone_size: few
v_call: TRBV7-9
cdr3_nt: TGTGCCAGCAGCATCCGGGCCCGGGGGAACACCATATATTTT
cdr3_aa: CASSIRARGNTIYF

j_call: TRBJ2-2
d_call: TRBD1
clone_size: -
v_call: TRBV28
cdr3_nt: TGTGCCAGCGGAGGGACAGGGCCCCCCGGGGAGCTGTTTTTT
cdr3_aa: CASGGTGPPGELFF

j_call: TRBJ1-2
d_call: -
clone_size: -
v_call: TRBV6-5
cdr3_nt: TGTGCCAGCAGCTATTCGATGGGGGTGGGCTATGGCTACACCTTC
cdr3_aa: CASSYSMGVGYGYTF

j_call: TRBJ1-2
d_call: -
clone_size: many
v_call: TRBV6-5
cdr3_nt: TGTGCCAGCAGTTACGGGCAGGATGGCTACACCTTC
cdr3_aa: CASSYGQDGYTF

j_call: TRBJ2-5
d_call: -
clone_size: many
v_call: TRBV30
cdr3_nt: TGTGCCTGGAGTCGGCCGGGGGGCGATGTTAAGACCCAGTACTTC
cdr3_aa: CAWSRPGGDVKTQYF

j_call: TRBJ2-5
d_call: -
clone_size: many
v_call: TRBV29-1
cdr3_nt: TGCAGCTCCTCGCCCACCCAAGAGACCCAGTACTTC
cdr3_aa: CSSSPTQETQYF

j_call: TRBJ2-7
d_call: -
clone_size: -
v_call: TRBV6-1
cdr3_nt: TGTGCCAGCAGGGGGACTGGCGGGGTACCTGCTTCCTACGAGCAGTACTTC
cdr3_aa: CASRGTGGVPASYEQYF

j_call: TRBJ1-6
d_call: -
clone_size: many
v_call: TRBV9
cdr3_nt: TGTGCCAGCAGCGGTCGGGGAAATAATTCACCCCTCCACTTT
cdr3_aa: CASSGRGNNSPLHF

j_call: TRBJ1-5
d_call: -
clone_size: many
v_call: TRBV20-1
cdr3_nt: TGCAGTGCTAGCCACGGCAATCAGCCCCAGCATTTT
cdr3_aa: CSASHGNQPQHF

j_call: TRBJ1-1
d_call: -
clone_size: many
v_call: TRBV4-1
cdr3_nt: TGCGCCAGCAGCCCATGGACATCCCTGGGGCCCACTGAAGCTTTCTTT
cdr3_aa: CASSPWTSLGPTEAFF

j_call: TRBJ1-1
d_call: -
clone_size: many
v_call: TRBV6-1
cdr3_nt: TGTGCCAGCAGTGAAGAAGCAGGCGGGAGCACTGAAGCTTTCTTT
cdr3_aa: CASSEEAGGSTEAFF